The rows below give T cell receptor beta chains drawn from one sample of a study of cytomegalovirus exposure and HLA in healthy donors. The table came from immunoSEQ multiplex PCR; TCRdb's copy has only in-frame clones and leaves some out. The sample has about 200,000 clones; roughly 80% are singletons. Source material: PBMCs. These receptors came from a man aged 40-55 years in good health and CMV-seronegative. The CDR3 runs from the conserved cysteine through the conserved F or W. Fields, in order: D gene, J gene, V gene, clone size, CDR3 protein, CDR3 DNA. D genes are given only for firm matches. Clone size is given for some rows only: seen once, a few or many times, or a class if the clone is expanded.

NA | TRBJ1-2 | TRBV28 | NA | CASSTGTNYGYTF | TGTGCCAGCAGTACAGGGACCAACTATGGCTACACCTTC
TRBD2 | TRBJ2-2 | TRBV7-9 | NA | CASSPNSGSTGELFF | TGTGCCAGCAGCCCTAATAGCGGGAGCACCGGGGAGCTGTTTTTT
NA | TRBJ1-4 | TRBV19 | NA | CASSRGRANEKLFF | TGTGCCAGTTCCCGGGGTAGGGCTAATGAAAAACTGTTTTTT
NA | TRBJ2-3 | TRBV19 | NA | CASRAETTTDTQYF | TGTGCCAGTAGGGCGGAGACGACCACAGATACGCAGTATTTT
NA | TRBJ1-1 | TRBV11-3 | NA | CASSYGMNTEAFF | TGTGCCAGCAGCTATGGCATGAACACTGAAGCTTTCTTT
TRBD1 | TRBJ2-3 | TRBV7-6 | NA | CASSFTGVDTQYF | TGTGCCAGCAGCTTTACAGGGGTAGATACGCAGTATTTT
TRBD1 | TRBJ2-2 | TRBV7-6 | NA | CASSSGRTGFGELFF | TGTGCCAGCAGCTCCGGCAGGACAGGGTTCGGGGAGCTGTTTTTT
TRBD1 | TRBJ1-6 | TRBV6-1 | few | CASRPQGLGSPLHF | TGTGCCAGCAGGCCACAGGGGTTAGGGTCACCCCTCCACTTT
NA | TRBJ1-1 | TRBV30 | NA | CAWSRGALTEAFF | TGTGCCTGGAGTCGGGGGGCACTTACTGAAGCTTTCTTT
NA | TRBJ2-7 | TRBV5-4 | NA | CASSLGRGEQYF | TGTGCCAGCAGCTTGGGCAGGGGTGAGCAGTACTTC
TRBD1 | TRBJ1-4 | TRBV7-9 | NA | CASSPGTGGGEKLFF | TGTGCCAGCAGCCCCGGGACAGGGGGAGGTGAAAAACTGTTTTTT
TRBD2 | TRBJ2-1 | TRBV10-3 | NA | CAISGLAGATYNEQFF | TGTGCCATCAGTGGACTAGCGGGAGCCACATACAATGAGCAGTTCTTC
TRBD1 | TRBJ2-7 | TRBV2 | NA | CASSVGQGTDEQYF | TGTGCCAGCAGTGTGGGACAGGGGACCGACGAGCAGTACTTC
NA | TRBJ1-1 | TRBV5-4 | NA | CASSLTGTEAFF | TGTGCCAGCAGCTTAACAGGGACTGAAGCTTTCTTT
NA | TRBJ2-2 | TRBV19 | once | CASSRVGKGRTGELFF | TGTGCCAGTAGTAGGGTTGGGAAGGGGCGTACCGGGGAGCTGTTTTTT
NA | TRBJ2-5 | TRBV5-1 | NA | CASSLAVQTSQKTQYF | TGCGCCAGCAGCTTGGCCGTTCAGACAAGCCAAAAGACCCAGTACTTC
NA | TRBJ1-2 | TRBV19 | NA | CASRSQGFYGYTF | TGTGCCAGTAGATCTCAGGGGTTCTATGGCTACACCTTC
NA | TRBJ2-7 | TRBV7-9 | NA | CSSSPSSYEQYF | TGTTCCAGCAGCCCCTCTAGCTACGAGCAGTACTTC
NA | TRBJ1-1 | TRBV19 | NA | CASRGVNTEAFF | TGTGCCAGTAGGGGAGTGAACACTGAAGCTTTCTTT
NA | TRBJ2-7 | TRBV6-5 | NA | CASSYTRGEQYF | TGTGCCAGCAGTTACACCAGGGGCGAGCAGTACTTC
TRBD2 | TRBJ2-1 | TRBV5-8 | NA | CASSWVAGGPVEQFF | TGTGCCAGCAGTTGGGTAGCGGGGGGGCCGGTAGAGCAGTTCTTC
TRBD1 | TRBJ1-2 | TRBV7-2 | NA | CASNKWDRLTKGDYGYTF | TGTGCCAGCAACAAATGGGACAGGCTAACTAAGGGGGACTATGGCTACACCTTC
TRBD2 | TRBJ2-4 | TRBV4-2 | NA | CASSRAEAGPAKNIQYF | TGTGCCAGCAGCAGAGCGGAAGCGGGGCCCGCCAAAAACATTCAGTACTTC
TRBD2 | TRBJ2-3 | TRBV2 | NA | CASSYLGSRGSTDTQYF | TGTGCCAGCAGCTACCTCGGTTCGCGGGGGTCCACAGATACGCAGTATTTT
NA | TRBJ1-4 | TRBV21-1 | NA | CASSMGDRGGEKLFF | TGTGCCAGCAGCATGGGGGACAGGGGCGGCGAAAAACTGTTTTTT
NA | TRBJ2-2 | TRBV7-9 | few | CASSRPRASTGELFF | TGTGCCAGCAGCCGACCCAGGGCGAGTACCGGGGAGCTGTTTTTT